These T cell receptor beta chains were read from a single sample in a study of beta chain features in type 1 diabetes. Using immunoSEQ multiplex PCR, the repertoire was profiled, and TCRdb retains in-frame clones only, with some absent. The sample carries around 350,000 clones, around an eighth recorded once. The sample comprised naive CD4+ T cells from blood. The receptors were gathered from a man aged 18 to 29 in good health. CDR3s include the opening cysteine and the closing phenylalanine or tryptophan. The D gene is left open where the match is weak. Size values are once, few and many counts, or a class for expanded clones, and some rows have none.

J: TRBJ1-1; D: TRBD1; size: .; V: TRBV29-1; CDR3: CSATGAGYTEAFF; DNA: TGCAGCGCTACAGGGGCCGGTTACACTGAAGCTTTCTTT
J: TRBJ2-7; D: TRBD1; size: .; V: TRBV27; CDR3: CASSRTGTTYEQYF; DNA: TGTGCCAGCAGCCGGACAGGGACAACCTACGAGCAGTACTTC
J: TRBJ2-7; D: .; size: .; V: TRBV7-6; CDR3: CASSLVGQPTYEQYF; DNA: TGTGCCAGCAGCTTAGTAGGACAGCCTACCTACGAGCAGTACTTC
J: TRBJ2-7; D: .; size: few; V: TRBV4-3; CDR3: CASSQAGVYEQYF; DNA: TGCGCCAGCAGCCAAGCGGGGGTCTACGAGCAGTACTTC
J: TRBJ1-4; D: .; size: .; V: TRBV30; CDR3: CAWSVSGGVGEKLFF; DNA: TGTGCCTGGAGTGTTTCCGGAGGGGTGGGTGAAAAACTGTTTTTT
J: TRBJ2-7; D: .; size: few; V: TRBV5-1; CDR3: CASSLQLGGISYEQYF; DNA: TGCGCCAGCAGCTTGCAGTTGGGCGGGATCTCCTACGAGCAGTACTTC
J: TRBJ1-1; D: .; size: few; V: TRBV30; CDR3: CAWRRDTENTEAFF; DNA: TGTGCCTGGAGAAGAGACACTGAGAACACTGAAGCTTTCTTT
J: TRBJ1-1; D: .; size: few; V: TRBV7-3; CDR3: CASSFGGTNTEAFF; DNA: TGTGCCAGCAGCTTCGGGGGTACGAACACTGAAGCTTTCTTT
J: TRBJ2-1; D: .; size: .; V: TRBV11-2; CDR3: CASSLGSGTLQFF; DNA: TGTGCCAGCAGCTTAGGCTCCGGGACATTACAGTTCTTC
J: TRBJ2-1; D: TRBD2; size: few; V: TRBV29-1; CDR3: CSARPGGAYPYNEQFF; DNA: TGCAGCGCTCGCCCGGGGGGGGCCTATCCCTACAATGAGCAGTTCTTC
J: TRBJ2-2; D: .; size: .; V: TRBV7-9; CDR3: CASSLAATGELFF; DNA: TGTGCCAGCAGCTTAGCGGCCACCGGGGAGCTGTTTTTT
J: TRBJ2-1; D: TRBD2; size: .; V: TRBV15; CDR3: CATSRDLAGENEQFF; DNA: TGTGCCACCAGCAGAGATCTAGCGGGAGAGAATGAGCAGTTCTTC
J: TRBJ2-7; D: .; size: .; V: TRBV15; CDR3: CATSRDWGVGEQYF; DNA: TGTGCCACCAGCAGAGATTGGGGGGTAGGCGAGCAGTACTTC
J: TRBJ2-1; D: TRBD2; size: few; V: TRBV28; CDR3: CASKSMRENYNEQFF; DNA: TGTGCCAGCAAGTCGATGCGGGAGAATTACAATGAGCAGTTCTTC
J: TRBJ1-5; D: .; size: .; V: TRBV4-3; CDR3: CASSHIGDQPQHF; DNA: TGCGCCAGCAGCCATATCGGGGATCAGCCCCAGCATTTT
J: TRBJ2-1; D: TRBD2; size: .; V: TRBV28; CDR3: CASSNLGLADSYNEQFF; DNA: TGTGCCAGCAGCAATCTGGGACTAGCAGACTCCTACAATGAGCAGTTCTTC
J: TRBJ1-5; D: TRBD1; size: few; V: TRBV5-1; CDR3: CASSPGQSNQPQHF; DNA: TGCGCCAGCAGCCCGGGACAGAGCAATCAGCCCCAGCATTTT
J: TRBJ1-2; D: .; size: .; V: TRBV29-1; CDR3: CSVEGTTRYGYTF; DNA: TGCAGCGTTGAAGGGACAACGAGATATGGCTACACCTTC
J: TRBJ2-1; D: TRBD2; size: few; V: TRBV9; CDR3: CASSVDGGRGDNEQFF; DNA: TGTGCCAGCAGCGTAGATGGCGGGAGGGGAGACAATGAGCAGTTCTTC
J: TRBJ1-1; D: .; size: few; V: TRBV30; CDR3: CAWRRRVDENTEAFF; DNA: TGTGCCTGGAGGCGGAGGGTTGACGAGAACACTGAAGCTTTCTTT
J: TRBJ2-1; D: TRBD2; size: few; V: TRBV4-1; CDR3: CASSQETSGSYNEQFF; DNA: TGCGCCAGCAGCCAAGAGACTAGCGGCTCCTACAATGAGCAGTTCTTC
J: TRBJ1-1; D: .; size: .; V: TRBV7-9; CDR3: CASSLRRGNTEAFF; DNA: TGTGCCAGCAGCTTACGCAGGGGGAACACTGAAGCTTTCTTT
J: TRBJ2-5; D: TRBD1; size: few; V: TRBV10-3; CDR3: CAIRSDRGGETQYF; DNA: TGTGCCATCCGCTCGGACAGGGGCGGCGAGACCCAGTACTTC
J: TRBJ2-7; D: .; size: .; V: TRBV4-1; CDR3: CASSQGAGLLSYEQYF; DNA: TGCGCCAGCAGCCAAGGTGCCGGACTCCTCTCCTACGAGCAGTACTTC